This T cell receptor (beta chain) was sequenced in a study of CD4 T cells in lung cancer (dated by TCRdb to between 2018 and 2020). About the investigation overall: In the study, blood T cells from NSCLC patients were screened for responses to candidate mutation-encoded neoepitopes, and neoantigen-specific CD4+ T-cell clones and TCRs were isolated. Aged 60 to 69 when blood was donated, the resected patients, most of whom were former smokers, had either lung adenocarcinoma or squamous cell carcinoma. Before blood donation, treatments including platinum chemotherapy had been received by the patients, and nivolumab or pembrolizumab had been received by some of the patients. The frequency of neoantigen-specific clonotypes in tumor resections, non-adjacent lung and cultured T-cell products was followed using TCRB deep sequencing.

This clone counts as hyperexpanded (1% or more). No cognate antigen has been identified for it. Within one base of it there is no much larger clone, and no base qualities were kept. Unmatched junction bases come to 2, with V trimmed by 4 bases and J by 3 bases. Taken from the germline V gene, the CDR1 and CDR2 loops are WSHSY and SAAADI. The CDR3 spans 15 residues, from the cysteine through the phenylalanine. Left in the record is the CDR3 DNA by itself, 45 bases read in frame from the first base. For 10 to 15 days, PBMCs were stimulated with mutant 27-mer peptides together with IL21, IL7, IL15 and IL2, and afterward were restimulated with peptide-pulsed autologous B cells. After restimulation with peptide-pulsed B cells, live IFNgamma-secreting T cells were sorted on a FACS Aria2 by cytokine capture. Sorted cells were expanded for about 14 to 23 days at limiting dilution, 3 or 10 cells per well, with irradiated allogeneic PBMCs, phytohemagglutinin and IL2. Peripheral blood samples or leukapheresis products were collected from the patients. Antigen specificity of expanded lines was screened by IFNgamma ELISA against autologous B cells pulsed with mutant peptides.

General findings and caveats noted by the study authors: Because the IFNgamma-sorted cells included nonspecific IFNgamma producers of unknown purity, the expanded lines ranged from monoclonal to oligoclonal. Some blood-derived responses might reflect in vitro priming of naive T cells or cross-reactivity rather than memory responses to the cancer.

The library was made by the immunoSEQ multiplex PCR assay. DNA was isolated with Qiagen DNeasy or QIAamp micro DNA kits and TCRB sequenced with the Adaptive Biotechnology human TCRB sequencing kit. TCRB libraries were sequenced on an Illumina MiSeq. Per the original workflow: The kit provider's software was used to analyze TCRB sequence data, and Fisher's exact test was used to test clonotype templates for tumor enrichment. Entries here come from immuneACCESS through TCRdb and include only in-frame sequences with V and J called. Some clones fail to appear in such tables; in the studies checked, an unresolved V gene covers under half of the shortfall, and the cause of the remainder is unknown. Clone size and the V and J calls come from that table; the DNA yielded D and trimming. The sample table records approximately 100 clones; approximately 85% of these occur just once. The ten largest account for around 94% of the sample.

The rearrangement combines TRBV10-2 with TRBJ2-2, with 10 bases matching TRBD2. This receptor was identified in a woman in her sixties with non-small cell lung cancer. Some clones in this sample may be carry-over from other donors' samples. The sequencing input was a CD4+ T cell line or clone grown in culture. The CDR3 protein sequence reads: CASSGSGGHTGELFF. At the DNA level, the sequence is TGCGCCAGCAGTGGTAGCGGGGGGCACACCGGGGAGCTGTTTTTT.